This entry is about one T cell receptor beta chain. No antigen is known for it. The sample belongs to a study of cytomegalovirus exposure and HLA in healthy donors. Whole-study context: Samples from HLA-typed donors yielded around 79 million unique TCRs in an early data release.

Amplification used 60 Vbeta primers and 13 Jbeta primers. In the source study's methods: In a later analysis, 60 million to 90 million unique TCR beta chains included roughly 11 million shared by two or more donors. Here immunoSEQ multiplex PCR was the method, and the copy in TCRdb shows in-frame clones only, minus some. V and J calls plus clone size are reproduced from that table; the DNA served to infer D and trimming. The table has a few hundred thousand clones, roughly 85% seen once. V was shortened by 2 bases and J by 3 bases, with 16 bases between the two germline ends. Germline V gene lookup returns CDR1 SGHKS and CDR2 YYEKEE (reference sequence). The length of the CDR3 is 16 residues. Study results and limitations: Listed as cytomegalovirus-associated were 164 TCR beta chains. A highly shared variant cluster was judged a likely technical artifact.

The chain joins TRBV5-5 to TRBJ2-3; D unresolved. The receptor comes from a man between 18 and 29 years old in good health and CMV-seronegative. Material: PBMCs. CDR3 amino acids: CASSLIPQRLTDTQYF. DNA for the CDR3: TGTGCCAGCAGCTTAATCCCCCAGCGACTGACAGATACGCAGTATTTT.